These 5 T cell receptor beta chains originate from one sample sequenced in a study of beta chain features in type 1 diabetes. Sequencing targeted expressed TCRB transcripts, as all isolated RNA had been reverse transcribed. This table comes from immunoSEQ multiplex PCR, and its TCRdb copy is limited to in-frame clones, with some not included. The sample carries under 250,000 clones, roughly 30% recorded once. Sequenced sample: central memory CD4+ T cells from blood. The receptors shown here come from a man younger than 40 in good health.

The rearrangement links TRBV7-2 to TRBJ2-4; TRBD2 is a possible D gene (5 bases). Germline CDR1 reads SGHTA; CDR2 reads FQGNSA. This CDR3 is built from 14 residues. The V gene lost 5 bases and the J gene lost 0 bases, with 8 bases spanning the gap. The DNA for the CDR3 is TGTGCCAGCAGCACGAGGGTAGCCAAAAACATTCAGTACTTC. Translated: CASSTRVAKNIQYF.

In this sample, this clone turned up once. The V and J genes are TRBV4-1 and TRBJ2-3, with a possible D match to TRBD1 (6 bases). Trimming cost V 0 bases and J 0 bases, with 10 bases left between them. The CDR3 consists of 16 residues. Germline CDR1 is MGHRA and CDR2 is YSYEKL. CDR3 DNA sequence: TGCGCCAGCAGCCAAGAAGAGGACAGAAGCACAGATACGCAGTATTTT. Translated, it gives CASSQEEDRSTDTQYF.

There are a few counts of this clone. V usage is TRBV5-4 and J usage is TRBJ2-4, with D tentatively TRBD1 or TRBD2 (5 bases each). This CDR3 is built from 16 residues. Trimming stripped 3 bases from V and 7 bases from J, with 20 bases between. The V gene's germline CDR1 is SGHNT and CDR2 YYREEE (reference sequence). The CDR3 sequence: CASSSPPGTQWNIQYF. CDR3 coding DNA: TGTGCCAGCAGCTCTCCGCCCGGGACGCAGTGGAACATTCAGTACTTC.

The chain recombines TRBV6-1 with TRBJ2-7; D gene unclear. The V gene's germline CDR1 is MNHNS and CDR2 SASEGT. The CDR3 extends over 14 amino acids. The V end was cut by 4 bases, the J end by 0 bases, with 10 bases between. In DNA form, the CDR3 reads TGTGCCAGCAGTGGAACGACGGGCTCCTACGAGCAGTACTTC. Translating gives CASSGTTGSYEQYF.

This clone has just a few counts. V is TRBV2 and J is TRBJ2-1; 8 bases line up with TRBD2. The trim removed 8 bases at V and 10 bases at J, leaving 13 bases unmatched. This CDR3 comprises 14 residues. Germline V gene lookup returns CDR1 SNHLY and CDR2 FYNNEI. This chain's CDR3 is CASQQGLASQEQFF. The DNA for the CDR3 is TGTGCCAGCCAACAAGGACTAGCATCACAGGAGCAGTTCTTC.